This passage covers 10 T cell receptor beta chains from one sample sequenced in a study of CD8 T cells in ankylosing spondylitis. TCRdb reprocessed the 5' RACE reads with MiXCR, giving one entry per CDR3 protein. The sample records some 330,000 distinct CDR3 sequences, less than 9.5% being singletons. No antigen has been identified for these receptors. Study conclusions and caveats: Within ankylosing spondylitis blood, a TCR beta motif made up of roughly eight highly homologous variants appeared to be characteristic.

The material sequenced was blood, either unsorted or a sorted T cell fraction (not recorded which). The receptors were gathered from a male donor with ankylosing spondylitis.

This clonotype was recorded many times. The CDR3 DNA follows: TGCAGCGTTGGAAAGACCGGGGAGCTGTTTTTT. This sequence encodes CSVGKTGELFF. J is TRBJ2-2 and V is TRBV29-1, with D unresolved. Trimming cost V 4 bases and J 5 bases, with 5 bases left between them. The CDR3 is made up of 11 amino acids. CDR1 and CDR2 from the germline V gene are SQVTM and ANQGSEA.

The chain links TRBV15 to TRBJ2-7; 12 bases are a match to TRBD1. With V trimmed by 4 bases and J by 6 bases, 7 bases remained unmatched. The germline CDR1 and CDR2 sequences are LNHNV and YYDKDF (reference sequence). This CDR3 spans 15 amino acids. The CDR3 reads CATSMAGTGGSEQYF. The CDR3 nucleotides are TGTGCCACCAGCATGGCCGGGACAGGGGGCAGCGAGCAGTACTTC.

There are a few counts of this clonotype. The rearrangement links TRBV4-2 to TRBJ2-1, with TRBD2 identical over 13 bases. The V gene end was trimmed by 1 base and the J gene end by 10 bases; junction bases not matched to a gene: 7. The CDR3 is 16 amino acids. The germline CDR1 and CDR2 sequences are LGHNA and YNFKEQ. The CDR3 reads CASSQAGTSGMREQFF. The DNA for the CDR3 is TGTGCCAGCAGCCAAGCCGGGACTAGCGGGATGAGGGAGCAGTTCTTC.

Details on this clonotype: A read error may account for a junction end that differs from germline. This chain uses TRBV29-1 with TRBJ2-7, with TRBD2 as a possible D gene (6 bases). Germline CDR1 reads SQVTM; CDR2 reads ANQGSEA. The CDR3 is 13 amino acids. The CDR3 region has the DNA TGCAGCGTTTGGCGGGGTATCTCCTACAAGCAGTACTTC. This gives the protein CSVWRGISYKQYF.

This clonotype was picked up many times. The chain joins TRBV27 to TRBJ2-3; D is ambiguous. CDR3 length: 15 amino acids. V gave up 0 bases and J gave up 2 bases, with 9 bases separating them. Germline V CDR1 and CDR2: MNHEY, SMNVEV (reference sequence). The CDR3 here is CASSLSVISTDTQYF. In DNA form, the CDR3 reads TGTGCCAGCAGTTTATCGGTAATCTCCACAGATACGCAGTATTTT.

In DNA, the CDR3 is TGTGCCAGCTCACCACTGACTGGCGGCGGGGCCAACGTCCTGACTTTC. It translates to CASSPLTGGGANVLTF. The rearrangement uses TRBV18 and TRBJ2-6; D not resolved. CDR1 is KGHSH, CDR2 LQKENI, per germline. CDR3 size: 16 residues. The V and J ends lost 1 base and 4 bases respectively, with 11 bases between them.

This rearrangement joins TRBV20-1 to TRBJ2-3; D possibly corresponds to TRBD2 (5 bases). The germline V and J ends were trimmed by 5 bases and 6 bases, with 12 bases remaining between them. The germline V gene encodes CDR1 DFQATT and CDR2 SNEGSKA (reference sequence). This CDR3 is 12 amino acids long. CDR3 loop: CSAGGSGDTQYF. Written as DNA, the CDR3 is TGCAGTGCTGGTGGGAGTGGGGATACGCAGTATTTT.

This clonotype has more than one count but fewer than ten. This chain's CDR3 is CASSYRGQQPQHF. In DNA, the CDR3 is TGTGCCAGTAGTTACAGGGGGCAACAGCCCCAGCATTTT. The V call is TRBV19, the J call TRBJ1-5; 9 nucleotides agree with TRBD1. With 5 bases clipped from V and 7 bases from J, the junction kept 3 bases outside the gene matches. Looked up from germline, CDR1 is LNHDA and CDR2 is SQIVND (reference sequence). This CDR3 is 13 amino acids long.

This clonotype turned up a few times. V and J are TRBV12-3 or TRBV12-4 and TRBJ1-5; D is uncertain. The ends were cut back, 5 bases at V and 7 bases at J, with 15 bases in the middle. CDR3 length: 14 amino acids. For the CDR3, the DNA is TGTGCCAGCAGTGTCACCCACGTTGGGCAGCCCCAGCATTTT. This encodes CASSVTHVGQPQHF.

This clonotype turned up a few times. The gene calls are TRBV18 and TRBJ2-5, with a weak D call TRBD2 (7 bases). V lost 0 bases to trimming and J lost 4 bases, with 12 bases between them. The CDR3 covers 15 residues. Germline loops: CDR1 KGHSH, CDR2 LQKENI. The CDR3 coding sequence is TGTGCCAGCTCACCACCGGGGGGGCGCATAGAGACCCAGTACTTC. Protein product: CASSPPGGRIETQYF.